Listed here are 29 T cell receptor beta chains from one sample, sequenced in a study of blood T cells in healthy people across ages. The authors ran a second PCR of about 7 to 12 cycles using a sample-barcoded 5' primer and a J-beta primer mix. From the 5' RACE reads, TCRdb called clonotypes with MiXCR, one entry per CDR3 protein. The sample consists of around 1.1 million distinct CDR3 sequences, 35% to 40% of them appearing once. Sequencing was done on a sample of blood. All receptors derive from a man younger than 30 in good health.

This clonotype occurred many times. V usage is TRBV7-2 and J usage is TRBJ2-7, with D perhaps TRBD2 (5 bases). The CDR3 contains 15 residues. CDR1 and CDR2 (germline): SGHTA, FQGNSA. With 2 bases removed from V and 0 bases from J, the gap between germline ends came to 11 bases. Written as DNA, the CDR3 is TGTGCCAGCAGCTTATATTTCGGGGACTCCTACGAGCAGTACTTC. It encodes CASSLYFGDSYEQYF.

In this sample, this clonotype turned up a few times. The V and J genes are TRBV25-1 and TRBJ1-5, with D uncertain. V lost 8 bases and J 9 bases, leaving 20 bases between the germline ends. This CDR3 contains 14 residues. The germline CDR1 and CDR2 sequences are MGHDK and SYGVNS. In DNA, the CDR3 is TGTGCCAGCTCCATGCCGGGCAAATCATCGCCCCAGCATTTT. Amino acids: CASSMPGKSSPQHF.

This clonotype came up a few times. Possible read error: a much larger clone is one base away. The V gene is TRBV4-3, the J gene TRBJ2-1, with 8 bases that match TRBD1. The better agreement between TRBJ2-7 and the DNA end casts doubt on the J call. The CDR3 has 19 residues. Germline V gives CDR1 LGHNA, CDR2 YSLEER. The CDR3 loop is CASSQDPGQGISSYNEQYF. CDR3 DNA sequence: TGCGCCAGCAGCCAAGACCCTGGACAGGGCATAAGCTCCTACAATGAGCAGTACTTC.

This clonotype was counted a few times. The V gene is TRBV9, the J gene TRBJ2-1; perhaps TRBD2 as D (6 bases). This CDR3 is built from 15 residues. Trimming shortened V by 4 bases and J by 9 bases, and 20 bases separated the two germline ends. Germline lookup yields CDR1 SGDLS and CDR2 YYNGEE. CDR3 region: CASSSRPTSNGEQFF. The CDR3 bases are TGTGCCAGCAGCTCCCGCCCGACTAGTAACGGTGAGCAGTTCTTC.

Only a few counts were recorded for this clonotype. This sequence joins TRBV12-3 or TRBV12-4 and TRBJ2-1; D perhaps matches TRBD2 (5 bases). This CDR3 is 13 amino acids long. V lost 7 bases and J 10 bases, leaving 17 bases between the germline ends. For the CDR3, the DNA is TGTGCCAGCACCCCGCCCGTTCGGGGAGAGCAGTTCTTC. Translation gives CASTPPVRGEQFF.

This chain links TRBV25-1 with TRBJ1-1; 8 positions match TRBD1. J gave up 0 bases and V 5 bases, and 5 bases lay outside the gene matches. In germline, CDR1 is MGHDK, CDR2 SYGVNS. The CDR3 has 15 amino acids. CDR3: CASSQQGGMNTEAFF. In nucleotides, the CDR3 is TGTGCCAGCAGTCAACAGGGGGGAATGAACACTGAAGCTTTCTTT.

This clonotype appeared a few times. CDR3 in DNA: TGCAGCGTTTCGGATAGGGCAGGGGCGGTTAATTTTGGGACCCAGTACTTC. Translation gives CSVSDRAGAVNFGTQYF. This chain joins TRBV29-1 and TRBJ2-7, with a weak D call TRBD1 (6 bases). The J call may be incorrect, as the DNA end agrees better with TRBJ2-5. CDR3 length equals 17 residues. CDR1 is SQVTM and CDR2 is ANQGSEA in the germline V gene.

This chain joins TRBV7-9 and TRBJ2-7; weak D call: TRBD1 (6 bases). This CDR3 has 18 amino acids. Looked up from germline, CDR1 is SEHNR and CDR2 is FQNEAQ (reference sequence). V lost 5 bases to trimming and J lost 6 bases, with 29 bases between them. CDR3 in DNA: TGTGCCAGCAGCCATACACAACTCTACAGGGTATCAGGAGGCGAGCAGTACTTC. It specifies CASSHTQLYRVSGGEQYF.

The rearrangement links TRBV20-1 to TRBJ2-1; 7 bases are shared with TRBD2. The end of the DNA fits TRBJ2-7 better, so the J call may be wrong. The CDR3 runs 16 residues. Germline loops: CDR1 DFQATT, CDR2 SNEGSKA (reference sequence). The CDR3 nucleotides read TGCAGTGCGAACGAGAGGACTAGTGGGGGGTTAGATGAGCAGTACTTC. Protein product: CSANERTSGGLDEQYF.

The rearrangement uses TRBV28 and TRBJ2-4, with unresolved D. V dropped 2 bases and J dropped 0 bases, with 5 bases sitting between them. This CDR3 region has 14 residues. Germline lookup yields CDR1 MDHEN and CDR2 SYDVKM. The CDR3 coding sequence is TGTGCCAGCAGTTTACCTTTAGCCAAAAACATTCAGTACTTC. Protein sequence: CASSLPLAKNIQYF.

This clonotype was seen only a few times. The DNA of the CDR3 is TGTGCCATCAGTGACCCGGGACTTTTGGGCGAGCAGTACTTC. This gives the protein CAISDPGLLGEQYF. The V gene is TRBV10-3, the J gene TRBJ2-7, with D perhaps TRBD2 (6 bases). This CDR3 is built from 14 residues. Germline CDR1 is ENHRY and CDR2 is SYGVKD. Trimming removed 3 bases at V and 6 bases at J, with 15 bases between.

This clonotype was found a few times. J is TRBJ1-1 and V is TRBV7-3, with 8 bases lining up with TRBD1. Germline lookup yields CDR1 SGHTA and CDR2 FQGTGA. The CDR3 runs to 15 residues. V dropped 5 bases and J dropped 5; count of bases not matched to a gene: 10. CDR3 residues: CASSPLTGVLTEAFF. CDR3 nucleotide sequence: TGTGCCAGCAGCCCCCTGACAGGGGTTTTGACTGAAGCTTTCTTT. Together with reference TRBV7-3 and TRBJ1-1, the CDR3 gives the full variable domain: GAGVSQTPSNKVTEKGKYVELRCDPISGHTALYWYRQSLGQGPEFLIYFQGTGAADDSGLPNDRFFAVRPEGSVSTLKIQRTERGDSAVYLCASSPLTGVLTEAFFGQGTRLTVV.

The chain links TRBV12-3 or TRBV12-4 to TRBJ1-4; a possible D gene is TRBD1 (5 bases). The CDR3 sequence is 12 residues long. Trimming cost V 8 bases and J 6 bases, with 10 bases left between them. The CDR3 region has the DNA TGTGCCAGCGGGTGGGGCGATGAAAAACTGTTTTTT. Translated: CASGWGDEKLFF.

Here the CDR3 DNA reads TGTGCCATCAGTGTGGCACCGAACACTGAAGCTTTCTTT. This gives the protein CAISVAPNTEAFF. V is TRBV10-3 and J is TRBJ1-1; no clear D gene. This CDR3 spans 13 amino acids. CDR1 is ENHRY and CDR2 is SYGVKD in the germline V gene. V dropped 4 bases and J dropped 1 base, with 7 bases sitting between them.

V and J are TRBV2 and TRBJ1-3, with D unclear. Germline lookup yields CDR1 SNHLY and CDR2 FYNNEI. The CDR3 totals 15 residues. The germline V and J ends were trimmed by 4 bases and 0 bases, with 10 bases remaining between them. CDR3 nucleotides: TGTGCCAGCAGTGGACACACCAGCTCTGGAAACACCATATATTTT. Amino acid sequence: CASSGHTSSGNTIYF.

A note on this clonotype: A much larger clone lies one base from this, so it may be a read error. The genes are TRBV7-9 and TRBJ2-3; the D is unclear. The CDR3 runs 13 residues. Germline loops: CDR1 SEHNR, CDR2 FQNEAQ (reference sequence). Trimming left V 5 bases short and J 5 bases short, with 11 bases between. In DNA form, the CDR3 reads TGTGCCAGCAGCCCTGAGGCGGAAGATACGCAGTATTTT. Protein product: CASSPEAEDTQYF.

This clonotype was found a few times. The chain has TRBV30 and TRBJ1-6; D is uncertain. The germline V gene has CDR1 GTSNPN and CDR2 SVGIG (reference sequence). This CDR3 has 12 residues. V was clipped by 3 bases and J by 6 bases, with 6 bases between them. Here the CDR3 reads CAWRKANSPLHF. DNA for the CDR3: TGTGCCTGGAGAAAGGCTAATTCACCCCTCCACTTT.

There are a few counts of this clonotype. V usage is TRBV7-2 and J usage is TRBJ2-2, with 7 bases that match TRBD1. This CDR3 contains 15 residues. V lost 5 bases to trimming and J lost 9 bases; unmatched junction nucleotides: 12. CDR1 is SGHTA, CDR2 FQGNSA, per germline. The DNA of the CDR3 is TGTGCCAGCAGCCCGTATCGGGGACAGTTCAGGGAGCTGTTTTTT. This translates into CASSPYRGQFRELFF. Using reference TRBV7-2 and TRBJ2-2 for the parts outside the CDR3, the full variable domain is GAGVSQSPSNKVTEKGKDVELRCDPISGHTALYWYRQSLGQGLEFLIYFQGNSAPDKSGLPSDRFSAERTGGSVSTLTIQRTQQEDSAVYLCASSPYRGQFRELFFGEGSRLTVL.

This clonotype showed up just a few times. The chain couples TRBV28 to TRBJ2-2, with 7 bases that match TRBD1. The CDR3 is 16 residues long. Per the germline V gene, CDR1 is MDHEN and CDR2 is SYDVKM. V lost 3 bases, J lost 9 bases, and 13 bases stayed unmatched. The CDR3 DNA sequence: TGTGCCAGCAGTTTTGAACAGGGGATAAGGTTGAGGGAGCTGTTTTTT. Translated, it gives CASSFEQGIRLRELFF.

The chain recombines TRBV4-3 with TRBJ1-1; no reliable D call. CDR1 is LGHNA and CDR2 is YSLEER in the germline V gene. This CDR3 comprises 13 residues. Trimming pared 0 bases from V and 7 bases from J, leaving 9 bases between. This CDR3 reads CASSQDRYLEAFF. As DNA, the CDR3 is TGCGCCAGCAGCCAAGATAGATACCTTGAAGCTTTCTTT.

Concerning this clonotype itself: Sequence at one end of the junction differs from germline and may be a read error. J is TRBJ2-3 and V is TRBV4-2, with 8 bases matching TRBD1. Germline lookup yields CDR1 LGHNA and CDR2 YNFKEQ. CDR3 length: 16 amino acids. As DNA, the CDR3 is TGTGCCAGCAGCCAAGAGACAGGGGAATACACAGATGCGCAGTATTTT. This codes for CASSQETGEYTDAQYF.

This clonotype was picked up a small number of times. The chain has TRBV4-1 and TRBJ2-3; TRBD2 agrees at 11 bases. V was clipped by 1 base and J by 3 bases; unmatched bases: 9. Germline CDR1 is MGHRA and CDR2 is YSYEKL. The CDR3 is made up of 18 amino acids. The CDR3 reads CASSQGLSGGAGTDTQYF. CDR3 coding DNA: TGCGCCAGCAGCCAAGGTCTTAGCGGGGGGGCCGGAACAGATACGCAGTATTTT.

This clonotype was observed a handful of times. The rearrangement uses TRBV27 and TRBJ2-3; a weak D match, TRBD1 (5 bases). The germline gives CDR1 MNHEY, CDR2 SMNVEV (reference sequence). CDR3 length: 13 amino acids. V was clipped by 6 bases and J by 4 bases, with 11 bases between them. DNA of the CDR3: TGTGCCAGCAGCCAAATGGGGCCAGATACGCAGTATTTT. Protein product: CASSQMGPDTQYF.

The V gene is TRBV20-1, the J gene TRBJ2-1; D unclear. The length of the CDR3 is 15 residues. Deletions cut 3 bases from V and 0 bases from J, with 12 bases between. Germline loops: CDR1 DFQATT, CDR2 SNEGSKA (reference sequence). The CDR3 spells CSASPPTSSYNEQFF. The CDR3 DNA sequence: TGCAGTGCTAGCCCTCCTACCAGCTCCTACAATGAGCAGTTCTTC.

The V call is TRBV7-2, the J call TRBJ1-2, with TRBD1 as a possible D gene (6 bases). V lost 3 bases to trimming and J lost 3 bases, with 14 bases between them. This CDR3 comprises 15 residues. Germline values: CDR1 SGHTA, CDR2 FQGNSA. Written as DNA, the CDR3 is TGTGCCAGCAGCTTGGAGCTAAACAGGGACTATGGCTACACCTTC. Its translation is CASSLELNRDYGYTF.

A few counts support this clonotype. The gene calls are TRBV2 and TRBJ1-4, with TRBD1 identical over 9 bases. CDR3 size: 15 residues. The V gene's germline CDR1 is SNHLY and CDR2 FYNNEI. The trim removed 6 bases at V and 7 bases at J, leaving 9 bases unmatched. In DNA, the CDR3 is TGTGCCAGCAGGCACAGGGACAGGGAGGTTGAAAAACTGTTTTTT. As protein: CASRHRDREVEKLFF.

The gene calls are TRBV6-5 and TRBJ2-1; the match to TRBD2 covers 14 bases. The germline CDR1 and CDR2 sequences are MNHEY and SVGAGI. Trimming at V came to 2 bases and at J to 0 bases, leaving 6 bases not matched to a gene. The length of the CDR3 is 19 residues. CDR3 bases: TGTGCCAGCAGTTACGGGACTAGCGGGGGCCCCAGCTCCTACAATGAGCAGTTCTTC. Its translation is CASSYGTSGGPSSYNEQFF.

The chain couples TRBV9 to TRBJ1-1, with 9 bases identical to TRBD1. The CDR3 length is 16 residues. Germline trimming cut 0 bases from V and 3 bases from J; bases unmatched to any gene: 6. The germline V gene has CDR1 SGDLS and CDR2 YYNGEE. This chain's CDR3 is CASSVVPTGGYTEAFF. Written as DNA, the CDR3 is TGTGCCAGCAGCGTAGTCCCGACAGGGGGGTACACTGAAGCTTTCTTT.

This clonotype was observed a single time. The V call is TRBV12-3 or TRBV12-4, the J call TRBJ1-5, with 7 bases lining up with TRBD1. CDR3 length equals 15 residues. The J segment lost 2 bases and the V segment lost 3 bases, leaving 4 bases of the junction unmatched. This CDR3 is CASSFADRCNQPQHF. CDR3 bases: TGTGCCAGCAGTTTCGCGGACAGGTGCAATCAGCCCCAGCATTTT.